The rows below give T cell receptor beta chains drawn from one sample of a study of cytomegalovirus exposure and HLA in healthy donors. Assay: immunoSEQ multiplex PCR; the TCRdb copy retains only in-frame clones and omits some. The sample comprises roughly 200,000 clones, 70% to 75% of which are singletons, and 2.9% rests with the top ten. The sequencing sample was made of PBMCs. These TCRs come from a male donor in good health and CMV-seronegative. Each CDR3 is given with its conserved first and last residue. A D gene is named only where the DNA matches it firmly. For some rows the clone size is stated as once, few or many, or as a class when expanded; others skip it.

V,J,size,length,D,CDR3,DNA
TRBV19,TRBJ2-1,once,15,TRBD1,CASSIGDRGYNEQFF,TGTGCCAGTAGTATAGGGGACAGGGGCTACAATGAGCAGTTCTTC
TRBV6-5,TRBJ1-5,NA,14,NA,CASRQVLGNQPQHF,TGTGCCAGCAGACAGGTTTTGGGCAATCAGCCCCAGCATTTT
TRBV28,TRBJ2-7,NA,16,TRBD2,CASSFIGTSGTYEQYF,TGTGCCAGCAGTTTTATCGGGACTAGCGGGACGTACGAGCAGTACTTC
TRBV6-5,TRBJ2-1,NA,16,NA,CASSYSESSSYNEQFF,TGTGCCAGCAGTTACTCAGAGTCAAGCTCCTACAATGAGCAGTTCTTC
TRBV28,TRBJ2-3,NA,13,TRBD2,CASTTAGTDTQYF,TGTGCCAGCACGACAGCGGGGACAGATACGCAGTATTTT
TRBV7-8,TRBJ2-7,few,14,TRBD1,CASSLGDRIYEQYF,TGTGCCAGCAGCTTAGGGGACAGGATCTACGAGCAGTACTTC
TRBV9,TRBJ2-1,few,16,TRBD2,CASNLLGASGVEEQFF,TGTGCCAGCAATTTGTTGGGGGCTAGCGGGGTTGAAGAGCAGTTCTTC
TRBV15,TRBJ2-6,NA,20,TRBD1,CATTTPLGQGALSGANVLTF,TGTGCCACCACCACCCCTCTGGGACAGGGGGCCCTCTCTGGGGCCAACGTCCTGACTTTC
TRBV19,TRBJ2-1,NA,15,NA,CASSRTNPSYNEQFF,TGTGCCAGTAGTAGGACTAACCCCTCCTACAATGAGCAGTTCTTC
TRBV28,TRBJ2-1,once,15,TRBD2,CASSIGTSGRNEQFF,TGTGCCAGCAGTATTGGGACTAGCGGGAGGAATGAGCAGTTCTTC
TRBV28,TRBJ1-1,NA,12,TRBD1,CGTRTGNTEAFF,TGTGGGACTCGGACAGGGAACACTGAAGCTTTCTTT
TRBV29-1,TRBJ2-3,NA,16,NA,CSVEELDRSSTDTQYF,TGCAGCGTTGAGGAACTAGACCGCAGTAGCACAGATACGCAGTATTTT
TRBV30,TRBJ1-5,NA,18,NA,CAWSRHGGGPYSNQPQHF,TGTGCCTGGAGTAGACACGGGGGTGGGCCCTATAGCAATCAGCCCCAGCATTTT
TRBV18,TRBJ1-5,NA,15,TRBD1,CASSIRGHADQPQHF,TGTGCCAGCTCAATCAGGGGGCACGCAGATCAGCCCCAGCATTTT
TRBV9,TRBJ1-1,NA,15,TRBD1,CASSVGVGGRTEAFF,TGTGCCAGCAGCGTAGGTGTAGGGGGCCGCACTGAAGCTTTCTTT
TRBV4-1,TRBJ2-7,NA,17,TRBD2,CASSQSGTSGTRYEQYF,TGCGCCAGCAGCCAGAGTGGGACTAGCGGGACTCGCTACGAGCAGTACTTC
TRBV9,TRBJ2-3,NA,13,NA,CASSVAWPDTQYF,TGTGCCAGCAGCGTAGCTTGGCCAGATACGCAGTATTTT
TRBV19,TRBJ1-5,NA,16,TRBD1,CASSSSPDRGNQPQHF,TGTGCCAGTAGTTCGTCCCCGGACAGGGGCAATCAGCCCCAGCATTTT
TRBV28,TRBJ2-1,NA,16,NA,CASSEEARSSYNEQFF,TGTGCCAGCAGCGAAGAGGCGCGCAGCTCCTACAATGAGCAGTTCTTC
TRBV4-2,TRBJ2-1,NA,15,TRBD2,CASSQGLAGGVEQFF,TGTGCCAGCAGCCAGGGACTAGCGGGAGGGGTTGAGCAGTTCTTC
TRBV30,TRBJ2-3,NA,13,NA,CAWSAGGPDTQYF,TGTGCCTGGAGTGCTGGCGGCCCAGATACGCAGTATTTT
TRBV6-5,TRBJ2-5,NA,15,TRBD2,CASSSGTSPQETQYF,TGTGCCAGCAGTTCGGGGACTAGCCCGCAAGAGACCCAGTACTTC
TRBV7-9,TRBJ1-2,NA,17,TRBD1,CASSLGTGGESNYGYTF,TGTGCCAGCAGCTTAGGGACAGGGGGAGAGAGTAACTATGGCTACACCTTC
TRBV19,TRBJ2-7,NA,15,TRBD2,CASRPFAGEKYEQYF,TGTGCCAGTAGGCCCTTTGCGGGGGAAAAGTACGAGCAGTACTTC
TRBV2,TRBJ1-5,NA,13,NA,CASTGDGNQPQHF,TGTGCCAGCACAGGGGACGGCAATCAGCCCCAGCATTTT
TRBV28,TRBJ1-5,NA,17,NA,CASSLLAPGASGQPQHF,TGTGCCAGCAGTTTACTGGCGCCAGGGGCGTCAGGGCAGCCCCAGCATTTT
TRBV7-2,TRBJ1-1,NA,13,NA,CASSPRGVTEAFF,TGTGCTAGCAGCCCCCGGGGGGTAACTGAAGCTTTCTTT
TRBV6-6,TRBJ1-2,NA,14,TRBD1,CASRGTGADYGYTF,TGTGCCAGCAGAGGGACAGGGGCTGACTATGGCTACACCTTC
TRBV18,TRBJ2-7,few,15,TRBD1,CASSPRDRSSYEQYF,TGTGCCAGCTCACCCCGGGACAGGTCCTCCTACGAGCAGTACTTC
TRBV9,TRBJ2-5,NA,14,NA,CASSPPGNQETQYF,TGTGCCAGCAGCCCCCCCGGGAACCAAGAGACCCAGTACTTC
TRBV7-9,TRBJ2-1,NA,14,TRBD1,CASSEGQAYNEQFF,TGTGCCAGCAGCGAGGGACAGGCCTACAATGAGCAGTTCTTC
TRBV11-2,TRBJ2-1,NA,19,TRBD2,CASSPGPSGGPSSYNEQFF,TGTGCCAGCAGCCCCGGCCCTAGCGGGGGGCCAAGCTCCTACAATGAGCAGTTCTTC
TRBV30,TRBJ1-1,NA,11,NA,CAWSVSREAFF,TGTGCCTGGAGTGTATCCCGGGAAGCTTTCTTT
TRBV30,TRBJ1-2,NA,15,TRBD1,CAWNRDRGLSYGYTF,TGTGCCTGGAACCGGGACAGGGGGCTCAGCTATGGCTACACCTTC
TRBV4-1,TRBJ1-5,NA,17,TRBD1,CASSQAVRTGGKQPQHF,TGCGCCAGCAGCCAAGCGGTACGGACAGGGGGCAAACAGCCCCAGCATTTT
TRBV6-4,TRBJ2-3,NA,15,TRBD1,CASSDRDRATDTQYF,TGTGCCAGCAGTGACCGGGACAGGGCCACAGATACGCAGTATTTT
TRBV28,TRBJ2-1,NA,15,NA,CASSTEKEGRNEQFF,TGTGCCAGCAGTACTGAAAAGGAGGGGCGCAATGAGCAGTTCTTC
TRBV4-1,TRBJ1-5,few,17,NA,CASSQDWGRGSNQPQHF,TGCGCCAGCAGCCAAGATTGGGGCAGGGGAAGCAATCAGCCCCAGCATTTT
TRBV30,TRBJ1-5,NA,12,NA,CAWRQGGQPQHF,TGTGCCTGGAGGCAGGGCGGTCAGCCCCAGCATTTT
TRBV4-1,TRBJ2-3,NA,12,NA,CASSQGVDTQYF,TGCGCCAGCAGCCAAGGAGTCGATACGCAGTATTTT
TRBV6-1,TRBJ2-5,NA,16,NA,CASSERGDGPSETQYF,TGTGCCAGCAGTGAAAGGGGCGACGGGCCGAGCGAGACCCAGTACTTC